Presented here are 19 T cell receptor beta chains from one specimen sequenced in a study of T-cell reconstitution after alpha-beta-depleted transplantation in children. This sample's TCRbeta library carried unique molecular identifier barcodes. TCRdb redid the calling of the PCR reads with MiXCR, one entry per CDR3 protein. The table includes approximately 390,000 distinct CDR3 sequences, about a tenth detected once. Here the sequenced sample was PBMCs from the stem cell graft donor, taken from the stem cell graft. The receptors here all came from a human donor who donated a stem cell graft to a child with acute myeloid leukemia.

This clonotype was recorded many times. The chain has TRBV12-3 or TRBV12-4 and TRBJ2-1; D is ambiguous. Trimming shortened V by 5 bases and J by 8 bases, and 16 bases separated the two germline ends. The CDR3 consists of 14 residues. The CDR3 is CASSIQGISDEQFF. The CDR3 DNA is TGTGCCAGCAGTATACAAGGAATATCGGATGAGCAGTTCTTC.

This clonotype was recorded only once. The V gene is TRBV5-1, the J gene TRBJ2-6; TRBD2 is a possible D gene (5 bases). The CDR3 is made up of 16 amino acids. The germline V and J ends were trimmed by 2 bases and 2 bases, with 11 bases remaining between them. The germline gives CDR1 SGHRS, CDR2 YFSETQ. DNA for the CDR3: TGCGCCAGCAGCTTCCCGGGATCGGCTGGGGCCAACGTCCTGACTTTC. It specifies CASSFPGSAGANVLTF.

This clonotype has ten or more counts. The chain combines TRBV5-1 with TRBJ2-1; unclear D gene. This CDR3 spans 13 amino acids. V lost 0 bases and J lost 6, with 7 bases in between. CDR1 is SGHRS, CDR2 YFSETQ, per germline. In DNA form, the CDR3 reads TGCGCCAGCAGCTTGGTCGGGTCCAATGAGCAGTTCTTC. Translation: CASSLVGSNEQFF. Based on the CDR3 plus reference TRBV5-1 and TRBJ2-1, the full variable domain is KAGVTQTPRYLIKTRGQQVTLSCSPISGHRSVSWYQQTPGQGLQFLFEYFSETQRNKGNFPGRFSGRQFSNSRSEMNVSTLELGDSALYLCASSLVGSNEQFFGPGTRLTVL.

A few counts support this clonotype. The rearrangement uses TRBV7-2 and TRBJ2-4, with 7 bases fitting TRBD2. CDR3 length: 15 residues. The junction had 5 bases not matched to a gene; V was cut back by 5 bases and J by 1 base. CDR1 is SGHTA, CDR2 FQGNSA, per germline. Here the CDR3 reads CASSPGGFAKNIQYF. The CDR3 nucleotides read TGTGCCAGCAGCCCCGGGGGGTTCGCCAAAAACATTCAGTACTTC.

The chain is built from TRBV10-3 and TRBJ2-5; 7 bases line up with TRBD1. V shed 6 bases, J shed 3 bases, and the junction held 4 bases outside the gene matches. This CDR3 is built from 13 residues. Germline V gene data show CDR1 as ENHRY and CDR2 as SYGVKD. The CDR3 DNA is TGTGCCATCAGCAGACAGGGAGAAGAGACCCAGTACTTC. Its protein is CAISRQGEETQYF.

The chain links TRBV20-1 to TRBJ2-7; either TRBD1 or TRBD2 may fit D (5 bases each). Trimming shortened V by 2 bases and J by 3 bases, and 14 bases separated the two germline ends. The CDR3 length is 14 residues. CDR1 and CDR2 (germline): DFQATT, SNEGSKA (reference sequence). The CDR3 sequence is CSARSRASFYEQYF. The CDR3 coding sequence is TGCAGTGCTAGATCCAGGGCTAGCTTCTACGAGCAGTACTTC.

The sample holds many counts of this clonotype. The J gene is TRBJ1-6, the V gene TRBV10-3; 7 bases line up with TRBD1. V lost 5 bases, J lost 7 bases, and 8 bases stayed unmatched. The V gene's germline CDR1 is ENHRY and CDR2 SYGVKD. CDR3 length: 15 amino acids. The DNA for the CDR3 is TGTGCCATCAGTACCTCGGACAGGACCAATTCACCCCTCCACTTT. Protein product: CAISTSDRTNSPLHF.

This clonotype was seen ten or more times. The rearrangement joins TRBV29-1 to TRBJ2-5; a possible D gene is TRBD1 (5 bases). Germline CDR1 SQVTM, CDR2 ANQGSEA. Trimming pared 3 bases from V and 5 bases from J, leaving 10 bases between. This CDR3 region has 12 residues. CDR3 sequence reads: CSVELAGETQYF. The CDR3 DNA follows: TGCAGCGTTGAGTTGGCAGGGGAGACCCAGTACTTC.

The chain links TRBV7-8 to TRBJ2-1, with a tentative D call TRBD1 (6 bases). Per the germline V gene, CDR1 is SGHVS and CDR2 is FQNEAQ. Deletions cut 5 bases from V and 1 base from J, with 12 bases between. The length of the CDR3 is 15 residues. CDR3 sequence: CASSASGQSYNEQFF. CDR3 nucleotide sequence: TGTGCCAGCAGCGCCTCTGGACAGTCCTACAATGAGCAGTTCTTC. The variable domain in full, completed from reference TRBV7-8 and TRBJ2-1, reads GAGVSQSPRYKVAKRGQDVALRCDPISGHVSLFWYQQALGQGPEFLTYFQNEAQLDKSGLPSDRFFAERPEGSVSTLKIQRTQQEDSAVYLCASSASGQSYNEQFFGPGTRLTVL.

This clonotype was seen ten or more times. This chain joins TRBV7-3 and TRBJ2-2; unclear D gene. From germline, CDR1 is SGHTA and CDR2 FQGTGA. The CDR3 covers 15 residues. Trimming left V 5 bases short and J 5 bases short, with 15 bases between. DNA for the CDR3: TGTGCCAGCAGCCCGAGGCTGCGAGGAACCGGGGAGCTGTTTTTT. Translation gives CASSPRLRGTGELFF. The full variable domain, in which reference TRBV7-3 and TRBJ2-2 provide the parts outside the CDR3, is GAGVSQTPSNKVTEKGKYVELRCDPISGHTALYWYRQSLGQGPEFLIYFQGTGAADDSGLPNDRFFAVRPEGSVSTLKIQRTERGDSAVYLCASSPRLRGTGELFFGEGSRLTVL.

This clonotype turned up a few times. The chain joins TRBV5-1 to TRBJ2-5; possibly TRBD2 for D (5 bases). CDR1 is SGHRS and CDR2 is YFSETQ in the germline V gene. The V gene lost 3 bases and the J gene lost 0 bases, with 9 bases spanning the gap. This CDR3 contains 14 residues. The DNA of the CDR3 is TGCGCCAGCAGCTCCGGGAACGACCAAGAGACCCAGTACTTC. This translates into CASSSGNDQETQYF. The full variable domain, with the rest looked up from reference TRBV5-1 and TRBJ2-5, is KAGVTQTPRYLIKTRGQQVTLSCSPISGHRSVSWYQQTPGQGLQFLFEYFSETQRNKGNFPGRFSGRQFSNSRSEMNVSTLELGDSALYLCASSSGNDQETQYFGPGTRLLVL.

This clonotype has at least ten counts. This chain links TRBV10-2 with TRBJ2-7; TRBD2 aligns across 9 bases. The ends lost 7 bases at V and 4 bases at J; junction bases unmatched: 5. This CDR3 has 13 amino acids. Germline lookup yields CDR1 WSHSY and CDR2 SAAADI. The CDR3 here is CASKERGAYEQYV. The CDR3 DNA is TGCGCCAGCAAAGAGCGGGGGGCATACGAGCAGTACGTC.

This clonotype was detected only a few times. The DNA for the CDR3 is TGCAGTGCTAGAGATATTGAGACTAGCGGGTACAATGAGCAGTTCTTC. This encodes CSARDIETSGYNEQFF. V and J are TRBV20-1 and TRBJ2-1; 10 positions match TRBD2. Germline lookup yields CDR1 DFQATT and CDR2 SNEGSKA (reference sequence). The CDR3 has 16 residues. The V gene end was trimmed by 0 bases and the J gene end by 4 bases; junction bases not matched to a gene: 6.

There are many counts of this clonotype. V gene TRBV5-1 combines with J gene TRBJ1-3, with D possibly being TRBD1 (5 bases). Trimming took 5 bases from V and 0 from J, leaving 12 bases between them. Germline CDR1 and CDR2: SGHRS and YFSETQ. The CDR3 has 15 amino acids. CDR3 sequence: CASRAQGNSGNTIYF. CDR3 coding DNA: TGCGCCAGCAGAGCCCAGGGAAACTCTGGAAACACCATATATTTT.

This clonotype was seen at least ten times. This sequence joins TRBV5-1 and TRBJ1-2; 7 nucleotides align to TRBD1. With V trimmed by 0 bases and J by 2 bases, 4 bases remained unmatched. The CDR3 length is 15 residues. From germline, CDR1 is SGHRS and CDR2 YFSETQ. The CDR3 DNA follows: TGCGCCAGCAGCTTGGTGACAGGGTCCAACTATGGCTACACCTTC. This sequence encodes CASSLVTGSNYGYTF.

In this sample, this clonotype turned up many times. The V gene is TRBV5-1, the J gene TRBJ1-1, with no clear D. The CDR3 sequence is 15 residues long. The germline V gene has CDR1 SGHRS and CDR2 YFSETQ. Deletions cut 0 bases from V and 0 bases from J, with 9 bases between. The CDR3 reads CASSLGGIMNTEAFF. In DNA form, the CDR3 reads TGCGCCAGCAGCTTGGGAGGCATAATGAACACTGAAGCTTTCTTT.

This chain joins TRBV12-3 or TRBV12-4 and TRBJ2-5, with D possibly matching TRBD2 (5 bases). Between the trimmed V and J ends, which lost 5 bases and 4 bases, there was a span of 11 bases. CDR3 size: 13 residues. In DNA, the CDR3 is TGTGCCAGCAGTCTTCAGCGGACAGAGACCCAGTACTTC. Protein: CASSLQRTETQYF.

This clonotype has at least ten counts. This chain joins TRBV3-1 and TRBJ2-1, with 7 bases matching TRBD2. Germline V gives CDR1 LGHDT, CDR2 YNNKEL (reference sequence). The CDR3 has 14 amino acids. With 6 bases clipped from V and 8 bases from J, the junction kept 10 bases outside the gene matches. CDR3 sequence reads: CASRRDYGSDEQFF. The CDR3 nucleotides are TGTGCCAGCAGACGGGACTACGGCTCTGATGAGCAGTTCTTC.

This clonotype was recorded a few times. This chain connects TRBV6-1 to TRBJ2-7; weak D call: TRBD1 (6 bases). Germline V CDR1 and CDR2: MNHNS, SASEGT. Trimming took off 1 base at V and 2 bases at J, with 9 bases between the two ends. The CDR3 is made up of 14 amino acids. The CDR3, as DNA: TGTGCCAGCAGTGAAGGGACAGTGACCTACGAGCAGTACGTC. Its translation is CASSEGTVTYEQYV.